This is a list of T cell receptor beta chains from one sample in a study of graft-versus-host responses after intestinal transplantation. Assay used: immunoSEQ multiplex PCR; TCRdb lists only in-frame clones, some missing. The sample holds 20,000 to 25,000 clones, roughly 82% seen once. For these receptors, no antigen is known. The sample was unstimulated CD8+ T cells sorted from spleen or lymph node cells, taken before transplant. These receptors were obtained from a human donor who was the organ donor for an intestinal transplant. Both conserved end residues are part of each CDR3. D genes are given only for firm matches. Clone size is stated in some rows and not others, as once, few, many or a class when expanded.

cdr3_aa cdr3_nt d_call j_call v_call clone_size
CASSLAAGADTQYF TGTGCCAGCAGCTTAGCCGCGGGGGCAGATACGCAGTATTTT TRBD2 TRBJ2-3 TRBV7-2 -
CASSFLKENTEAFF TGTGCCAGCAGCTTTTTGAAGGAGAACACTGAAGCTTTCTTT - TRBJ1-1 TRBV5-4 -
CASSQDRVLNTEAFF TGCGCCAGCAGCCAAGATAGGGTGTTGAACACTGAAGCTTTCTTT - TRBJ1-1 TRBV4-3 -
CASSLIPPFTDTQYF TGTGCCAGCAGTTTAATTCCTCCCTTCACAGATACGCAGTATTTT - TRBJ2-3 TRBV27 -
CASRVGQIGVRAFF TGCGCCAGCAGAGTAGGACAGATAGGGGTGAGAGCTTTCTTT - TRBJ1-1 TRBV23-1 -
CAWSQMKGVALHF TGTGCCTGGAGCCAAATGAAGGGAGTTGCCCTCCACTTT - TRBJ1-6 TRBV30 -
CASRAGDTYEQYF TGTGCCAGCAGGGCCGGGGACACCTACGAGCAGTACTTC - TRBJ2-7 TRBV7-9 -
CASSSQPGQVGELFF TGTGCCAGTAGTTCCCAGCCGGGACAGGTCGGGGAGCTGTTTTTT TRBD1 TRBJ2-2 TRBV19 once
CSVRGGTGIRTDTQYF TGCAGCGTTCGGGGGGGGACAGGCATACGCACAGATACGCAGTATTTT - TRBJ2-3 TRBV29-1 -
CASGLLAGGQGPEETQYF TGTGCTAGTGGTTTACTAGCGGGAGGACAAGGCCCCGAAGAGACCCAGTACTTC TRBD2 TRBJ2-5 TRBV12-5 -
CASSYGVTGMEPQHF TGTGCCAGCAGTTACGGAGTCACAGGGATGGAGCCCCAGCATTTT - TRBJ1-5 TRBV6-5 -